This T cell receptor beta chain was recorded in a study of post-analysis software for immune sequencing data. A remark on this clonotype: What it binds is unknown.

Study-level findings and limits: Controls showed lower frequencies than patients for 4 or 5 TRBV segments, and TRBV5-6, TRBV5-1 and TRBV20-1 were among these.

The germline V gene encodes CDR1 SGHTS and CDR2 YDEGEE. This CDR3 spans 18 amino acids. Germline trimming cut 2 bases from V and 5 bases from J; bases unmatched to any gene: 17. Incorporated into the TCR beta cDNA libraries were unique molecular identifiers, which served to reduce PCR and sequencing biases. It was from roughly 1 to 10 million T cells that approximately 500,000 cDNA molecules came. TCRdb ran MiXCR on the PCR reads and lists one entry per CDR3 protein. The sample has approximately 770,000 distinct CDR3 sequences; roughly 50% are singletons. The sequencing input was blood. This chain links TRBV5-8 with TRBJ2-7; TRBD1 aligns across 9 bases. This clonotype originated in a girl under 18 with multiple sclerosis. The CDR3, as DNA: TGTGCCAGCAGCTTTGACGGACAGGGGCCGCCCAGGGGGGACGAGCAGTACTTC. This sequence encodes CASSFDGQGPPRGDEQYF.